Listed below are T cell receptor beta chains from one sample, sequenced in a study of blood T cell repertoires in COVID-19. Here immunoSEQ multiplex PCR was the method, and the copy in TCRdb shows in-frame clones only, minus some. The table shows 95,000 to 150,000 clones, with more than 80% occurring only once. The sequenced material came from peripheral blood. The receptors originated from a man aged 35-49 years with acute or convalescent COVID-19. The CDR3 runs from the conserved cysteine through the conserved F or W. Fields, in order: clone size, D gene, V gene, J gene, CDR3 protein, CDR3 DNA. D genes are given only for firm matches. Size tells how often a clone was seen (once, few, many) or the class of an expanded clone, and some rows leave it out.

clone size: NA; D gene: NA; V gene: TRBV5-1; J gene: TRBJ2-7; CDR3 protein: CASSLSGIGEQYF; CDR3 DNA: TGCGCCAGCAGCTTGTCAGGGATTGGCGAGCAGTACTTC
clone size: NA; D gene: NA; V gene: TRBV7-9; J gene: TRBJ1-3; CDR3 protein: CASSLAPGDFGNTIYF; CDR3 DNA: TGTGCCAGCAGCTTAGCGCCGGGGGACTTCGGAAACACCATATATTTT
clone size: NA; D gene: TRBD1; V gene: TRBV9; J gene: TRBJ1-2; CDR3 protein: CASSVEGTGYYGYTF; CDR3 DNA: TGTGCCAGCAGCGTAGAGGGGACAGGCTACTATGGCTACACCTTC
clone size: NA; D gene: NA; V gene: TRBV10-3; J gene: TRBJ2-7; CDR3 protein: CAISETETGNEQYF; CDR3 DNA: TGTGCCATCAGTGAGACCGAGACAGGAAACGAGCAGTACTTC
clone size: few; D gene: NA; V gene: TRBV7-9; J gene: TRBJ2-3; CDR3 protein: CASSSVQEWTDTQYF; CDR3 DNA: TGTGCCAGCAGCTCGGTTCAGGAATGGACAGATACGCAGTATTTT
clone size: NA; D gene: NA; V gene: TRBV5-6; J gene: TRBJ1-2; CDR3 protein: CASSSSALQGYWGYTF; CDR3 DNA: TGTGCCAGCAGCTCCTCGGCCCTCCAGGGATATTGGGGCTACACCTTC
clone size: NA; D gene: TRBD2; V gene: TRBV11-2; J gene: TRBJ2-1; CDR3 protein: CASSLVRLAGSSYNEQFF; CDR3 DNA: TGTGCCAGCAGCTTAGTTCGACTAGCGGGGAGCTCCTACAATGAGCAGTTCTTC
clone size: NA; D gene: TRBD2; V gene: TRBV5-1; J gene: TRBJ2-1; CDR3 protein: CASSLSGLAGDEQFF; CDR3 DNA: TGCGCCAGCAGCTTATCTGGGCTAGCGGGAGATGAGCAGTTCTTC
clone size: NA; D gene: NA; V gene: TRBV2; J gene: TRBJ1-5; CDR3 protein: CASSETADSNQPQHF; CDR3 DNA: TGTGCCAGCAGTGAAACAGCGGACAGCAATCAGCCCCAGCATTTT
clone size: NA; D gene: NA; V gene: TRBV18; J gene: TRBJ1-3; CDR3 protein: CASSPASSGNTIYF; CDR3 DNA: TGTGCCAGCTCACCGGCAAGCTCTGGAAACACCATATATTTT
clone size: NA; D gene: NA; V gene: TRBV6-1; J gene: TRBJ1-3; CDR3 protein: CASSEASYSGNTIYF; CDR3 DNA: TGTGCCAGCAGTGAAGCGAGCTACTCTGGAAACACCATATATTTT
clone size: NA; D gene: NA; V gene: TRBV27; J gene: TRBJ1-2; CDR3 protein: CASSLSLLGPYGYTF; CDR3 DNA: TGTGCCAGCAGTTTATCTCTTCTGGGGCCCTATGGCTACACCTTC
clone size: NA; D gene: NA; V gene: TRBV7-2; J gene: TRBJ1-6; CDR3 protein: CASSLSAEGSPLHF; CDR3 DNA: TGTGCCAGCAGCTTAAGCGCGGAGGGATCACCCCTCCACTTT
clone size: few; D gene: TRBD1; V gene: TRBV18; J gene: TRBJ1-3; CDR3 protein: CASSPRAQGDGNTIYF; CDR3 DNA: TGTGCCAGCTCACCACGGGCACAGGGGGATGGAAACACCATATATTTT
clone size: NA; D gene: NA; V gene: TRBV25-1; J gene: TRBJ2-2; CDR3 protein: CASSEFGGGVSDTGELFF; CDR3 DNA: TGTGCCAGCAGTGAATTCGGGGGAGGCGTATCGGACACCGGGGAGCTGTTTTTT
clone size: NA; D gene: TRBD1; V gene: TRBV30; J gene: TRBJ1-3; CDR3 protein: CAWSPGTGGNTIYF; CDR3 DNA: TGTGCCTGGAGTCCCGGGACAGGAGGAAACACCATATATTTT
clone size: once; D gene: NA; V gene: TRBV19; J gene: TRBJ2-5; CDR3 protein: CASEGVNQETQYF; CDR3 DNA: TGTGCCAGCGAAGGGGTAAACCAAGAGACCCAGTACTTC
clone size: NA; D gene: NA; V gene: TRBV19; J gene: TRBJ1-4; CDR3 protein: CATSGGLEEKLFF; CDR3 DNA: TGTGCCACCTCCGGGGGGCTCGAAGAAAAACTGTTTTTT
clone size: NA; D gene: NA; V gene: TRBV10-3; J gene: TRBJ1-1; CDR3 protein: CAISGGGSNTEAFF; CDR3 DNA: TGTGCCATCAGTGGTGGGGGGTCGAACACTGAAGCTTTCTTT
clone size: NA; D gene: NA; V gene: TRBV25-1; J gene: TRBJ1-2; CDR3 protein: CASSDWDTENYGYTF; CDR3 DNA: TGTGCCAGCAGTGACTGGGACACGGAGAATTATGGCTACACCTTC
clone size: NA; D gene: NA; V gene: TRBV18; J gene: TRBJ2-5; CDR3 protein: CASSQKTSPIQAQYF; CDR3 DNA: TGTGCCAGCTCACAGAAAACCTCCCCAATTCAGGCCCAGTACTTC
clone size: NA; D gene: TRBD1; V gene: TRBV19; J gene: TRBJ1-4; CDR3 protein: CASSMIPGQANEKLFF; CDR3 DNA: TGTGCCAGTAGTATGATACCGGGACAGGCTAATGAAAAACTGTTTTTT
clone size: NA; D gene: TRBD1; V gene: TRBV19; J gene: TRBJ1-6; CDR3 protein: CASSNRRQGASDSPLHF; CDR3 DNA: TGTGCCAGTAGTAACCGACGACAGGGGGCCTCGGATTCACCCCTCCACTTT
clone size: NA; D gene: NA; V gene: TRBV5-1; J gene: TRBJ2-7; CDR3 protein: CASSLGAGVYEQYF; CDR3 DNA: TGCGCCAGCAGCTTGGGGGCAGGGGTTTACGAGCAGTACTTC
clone size: NA; D gene: NA; V gene: TRBV6-2/TRBV6-3; J gene: TRBJ1-5; CDR3 protein: CASSSRALANQPQHF; CDR3 DNA: TGTGCCAGCAGTTCCAGGGCTCTCGCCAATCAGCCCCAGCATTTT
clone size: NA; D gene: TRBD1; V gene: TRBV19; J gene: TRBJ1-2; CDR3 protein: CASSMTAGGDGGYTF; CDR3 DNA: TGTGCCAGTAGTATGACAGCAGGGGGCGATGGAGGCTACACCTTC
clone size: NA; D gene: TRBD2; V gene: TRBV4-2; J gene: TRBJ2-3; CDR3 protein: CASSQDLTSGGTDTQYF; CDR3 DNA: TGTGCCAGCAGCCAAGATTTAACTAGCGGGGGCACAGATACGCAGTATTTT
clone size: few; D gene: NA; V gene: TRBV24-1; J gene: TRBJ2-7; CDR3 protein: CATSDRDSYEQYF; CDR3 DNA: TGTGCCACCAGTGACCGGGACTCCTACGAGCAGTACTTC
clone size: NA; D gene: NA; V gene: TRBV11-3; J gene: TRBJ1-5; CDR3 protein: CASSLWGHLCCNQPQHF; CDR3 DNA: TGTGCCAGCAGCTTATGGGGACACCTTTGTTGCAATCAGCCCCAGCATTTT
clone size: NA; D gene: TRBD1; V gene: TRBV6-5; J gene: TRBJ2-7; CDR3 protein: CASSYGTGISYEQYF; CDR3 DNA: TGTGCCAGCAGTTACGGGACAGGGATTTCTTACGAGCAGTACTTC
clone size: NA; D gene: NA; V gene: TRBV30; J gene: TRBJ2-1; CDR3 protein: CAWSVLFPPSYNEQFF; CDR3 DNA: TGTGCCTGGAGTGTACTGTTTCCGCCCTCCTACAATGAGCAGTTCTTC
clone size: NA; D gene: TRBD1; V gene: TRBV2; J gene: TRBJ1-2; CDR3 protein: CASRARQGASDGYTF; CDR3 DNA: TGTGCCAGCAGGGCTAGACAGGGGGCGAGTGATGGCTACACCTTC
clone size: NA; D gene: TRBD1; V gene: TRBV7-2; J gene: TRBJ1-3; CDR3 protein: CASSTYRGENTIYF; CDR3 DNA: TGTGCCAGCAGCACATACAGGGGGGAAAACACCATATATTTT
clone size: NA; D gene: NA; V gene: TRBV3-1/TRBV3-2; J gene: TRBJ2-7; CDR3 protein: CASSQEDGSIYEQYF; CDR3 DNA: TGTGCCAGCAGCCAAGAGGATGGTAGCATCTACGAGCAGTACTTC
clone size: NA; D gene: TRBD1; V gene: TRBV12-3/TRBV12-4; J gene: TRBJ1-2; CDR3 protein: CASSLQGATGYTF; CDR3 DNA: TGTGCCAGCAGTTTACAGGGGGCGACCGGCTACACCTTC
clone size: NA; D gene: NA; V gene: TRBV10-1; J gene: TRBJ2-1; CDR3 protein: CASSGRGCPDNEQFF; CDR3 DNA: TGCGCCAGCAGTGGGAGAGGTTGCCCGGACAATGAGCAGTTCTTC
clone size: NA; D gene: TRBD1; V gene: TRBV6-5; J gene: TRBJ1-2; CDR3 protein: CASSYSTGDGYTF; CDR3 DNA: TGTGCCAGCAGTTACTCAACAGGGGATGGCTACACCTTC
clone size: NA; D gene: TRBD1; V gene: TRBV7-2; J gene: TRBJ2-2; CDR3 protein: CASSSNTGVGELFF; CDR3 DNA: TGTGCCAGCAGCTCTAACACAGGGGTGGGGGAGCTGTTTTTT
clone size: NA; D gene: NA; V gene: TRBV5-1; J gene: TRBJ2-3; CDR3 protein: CASSQATSFNTDTQYF; CDR3 DNA: TGCGCCAGCAGCCAAGCAACTAGTTTCAACACAGATACGCAGTATTTT
clone size: NA; D gene: NA; V gene: TRBV9; J gene: TRBJ2-7; CDR3 protein: CASSDGLAREQYF; CDR3 DNA: TGTGCCAGCAGCGACGGACTGGCTCGCGAGCAGTACTTC
clone size: NA; D gene: NA; V gene: TRBV3-1/TRBV3-2; J gene: TRBJ1-2; CDR3 protein: CASSQTQGYGYTF; CDR3 DNA: TGTGCCAGCAGTCAAACCCAGGGATATGGCTACACCTTC
clone size: NA; D gene: NA; V gene: TRBV6-6; J gene: TRBJ1-5; CDR3 protein: CASSYSRNQPQHF; CDR3 DNA: TGTGCCAGCAGTTACTCGAGAAATCAGCCCCAGCATTTT
clone size: NA; D gene: TRBD1; V gene: TRBV15; J gene: TRBJ2-1; CDR3 protein: CATSREGTGSNEQFF; CDR3 DNA: TGTGCCACCAGCAGAGAAGGGACAGGGTCCAATGAGCAGTTCTTC
clone size: NA; D gene: TRBD1; V gene: TRBV5-1; J gene: TRBJ1-2; CDR3 protein: CASSSRDRNYGYTF; CDR3 DNA: TGCGCCAGCAGCTCCCGGGACAGGAACTATGGCTACACCTTC
clone size: NA; D gene: TRBD1; V gene: TRBV7-2; J gene: TRBJ1-5; CDR3 protein: CASSKDRDQPQHF; CDR3 DNA: TGTGCCAGCAGCAAGGACAGGGATCAGCCCCAGCATTTT
clone size: once; D gene: TRBD2; V gene: TRBV4-1; J gene: TRBJ2-7; CDR3 protein: CASSQDYSGGEQYF; CDR3 DNA: TGCGCCAGCAGCCAAGATTATAGCGGGGGAGAACAGTACTTC
clone size: NA; D gene: NA; V gene: TRBV15; J gene: TRBJ1-2; CDR3 protein: CATSTDYGYTF; CDR3 DNA: TGTGCCACCAGCACGGACTATGGCTACACCTTC
clone size: NA; D gene: NA; V gene: TRBV5-4; J gene: TRBJ2-7; CDR3 protein: CASTLGQGHEQYF; CDR3 DNA: TGTGCCAGCACCCTTGGGCAGGGCCACGAGCAGTACTTC
clone size: NA; D gene: TRBD1; V gene: TRBV19; J gene: TRBJ1-4; CDR3 protein: CASSRQGDHEKLFF; CDR3 DNA: TGTGCCAGTAGTAGACAGGGTGATCATGAAAAACTGTTTTTT
clone size: NA; D gene: TRBD2; V gene: TRBV3-1/TRBV3-2; J gene: TRBJ2-5; CDR3 protein: CASSQVGTSGQTQYF; CDR3 DNA: TGTGCCAGCAGCCAAGTGGGGACTAGCGGGCAGACCCAGTACTTC
clone size: NA; D gene: NA; V gene: TRBV19; J gene: TRBJ1-5; CDR3 protein: CASSIVPGNQPQHF; CDR3 DNA: TGTGCCAGTAGTATAGTACCAGGGAATCAGCCCCAGCATTTT
clone size: NA; D gene: TRBD2; V gene: TRBV7-2; J gene: TRBJ2-5; CDR3 protein: CASSLASVAGVETQYF; CDR3 DNA: TGTGCCAGCAGCTTAGCGTCGGTAGCGGGGGTAGAGACCCAGTACTTC
clone size: few; D gene: TRBD2; V gene: TRBV11-3; J gene: TRBJ2-1; CDR3 protein: CASSFGSGEYNEQFF; CDR3 DNA: TGTGCCAGCAGCTTCGGAAGCGGGGAATACAATGAGCAGTTCTTC